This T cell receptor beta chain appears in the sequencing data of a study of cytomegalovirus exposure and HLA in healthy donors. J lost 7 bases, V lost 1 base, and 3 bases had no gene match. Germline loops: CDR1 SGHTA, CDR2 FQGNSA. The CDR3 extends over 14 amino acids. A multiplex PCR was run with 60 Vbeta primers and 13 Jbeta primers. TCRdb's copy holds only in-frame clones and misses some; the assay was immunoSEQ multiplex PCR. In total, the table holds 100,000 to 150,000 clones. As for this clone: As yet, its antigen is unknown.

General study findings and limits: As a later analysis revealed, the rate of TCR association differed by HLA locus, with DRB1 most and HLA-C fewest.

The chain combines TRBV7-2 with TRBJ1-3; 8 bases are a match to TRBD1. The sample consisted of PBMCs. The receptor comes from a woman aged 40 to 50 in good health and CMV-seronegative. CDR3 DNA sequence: TGTGCCAGCAGCTTAGGGACAGGGACGAACACCATATATTTT. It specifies CASSLGTGTNTIYF. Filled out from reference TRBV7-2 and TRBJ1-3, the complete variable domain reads GAGVSQSPSNKVTEKGKDVELRCDPISGHTALYWYRQSLGQGLEFLIYFQGNSAPDKSGLPSDRFSAERTGGSVSTLTIQRTQQEDSAVYLCASSLGTGTNTIYFGEGSWLTVV.